One sample yielded the 8 T cell receptor beta chains listed below, sequenced in a study of response to subunit inactivated influenza vaccine. TCRdb recomputed calls from the RT-PCR reads with MiXCR, one row per CDR3 protein. The table shows fewer than 700,000 distinct CDR3 sequences, with roughly 13% occurring only once. The source material was PBMCs from blood, sampled more than 35 days after vaccination. The receptor source for this set is a man in his fifties or sixties who received an inactivated influenza vaccine.

The table lists this clonotype with many counts. The rearrangement joins TRBV20-1 to TRBJ2-2; 10 nucleotides line up with TRBD2. V gave up 6 bases and J gave up 4 bases; unmatched junction bases: 14. Germline V gene lookup returns CDR1 DFQATT and CDR2 SNEGSKA (reference sequence). This CDR3 has 17 amino acids. In nucleotides, the CDR3 is TGCAGTGCACCGTGGCTAGCGGGGGCCCGAACCACCGGGGAGCTGTTTTTT. As protein: CSAPWLAGARTTGELFF.

J is TRBJ2-7 and V is TRBV6-2 or TRBV6-3, with D perhaps being TRBD1 or TRBD2 (5 bases each). The CDR3 runs to 15 residues. The germline CDR1 and CDR2 sequences are MNHEY and SVGEGT. V was shortened by 7 bases and J by 7 bases, with 23 bases between the two germline ends. The CDR3: CASMGTGTLQGEQYF. The CDR3 DNA reads as TGTGCCAGCATGGGAACGGGAACACTTCAGGGAGAGCAGTACTTC.

In this sample, this clonotype turned up a few times. The V call is TRBV3-1, the J call TRBJ2-7; a possible D gene is TRBD1 (6 bases). The CDR3 runs 14 residues. V was trimmed by 4 bases and J by 2 bases, leaving 12 bases between them. Germline CDR1 LGHDT, CDR2 YNNKEL (reference sequence). CDR3 sequence reads: CASSPQGWAYEQYF. As DNA, the CDR3 is TGTGCCAGCAGCCCTCAGGGGTGGGCCTACGAGCAGTACTTC.

This clonotype has just a few counts. V usage is TRBV7-2 and J usage is TRBJ2-3, with 10 bases aligning to TRBD2. Per the germline V gene, CDR1 is SGHTA and CDR2 is FQGNSA. There are 15 residues in the CDR3. After removal of 5 bases from V and 2 bases from J, the junction contained 4 bases not matched to a gene. This chain's CDR3 is CASSPLAGLTDTQYF. For the CDR3, the DNA is TGTGCCAGCAGCCCACTAGCGGGACTCACAGATACGCAGTATTTT.

This rearrangement joins TRBV11-2 to TRBJ2-1, with 8 bases that match TRBD1. V shed 3 bases and J 8 bases; nucleotides not matched to a gene: 6. The CDR3 consists of 14 residues. CDR1 SGHAT and CDR2 FQNNGV come from the germline V gene. The CDR3 region has the DNA TGTGCCAGCAGCTTCCGGGACAGGAGCGATGAGCAGTTCTTC. This gives the protein CASSFRDRSDEQFF.

The J gene is TRBJ2-7, the V gene TRBV5-1; weak D call: TRBD1 (6 bases). Germline V gives CDR1 SGHRS, CDR2 YFSETQ. Trimming cost V 1 base and J 6 bases, with 17 bases left between them. This CDR3 contains 15 residues. The CDR3 DNA follows: TGCGCCAGCAGCTTGCGGGACACAGTTTGGTCCGAGCAGTACTTC. Translated, it gives CASSLRDTVWSEQYF.

There are a few counts of this clonotype. Here the CDR3 reads CSAPGQGNYGYTF. The CDR3 bases are TGCAGTGCCCCGGGACAGGGGAACTATGGCTACACCTTC. The chain is built from TRBV20-1 and TRBJ1-2; the match to TRBD1 covers 10 bases. The V gene end was trimmed by 6 bases and the J gene end by 2 bases; junction bases not matched to a gene: 3. Looked up from germline, CDR1 is DFQATT and CDR2 is SNEGSKA (reference sequence). CDR3 length: 13 amino acids.

This clonotype came up many times. This chain uses TRBV5-4 with TRBJ2-7; the D call may be TRBD1 or TRBD2 (5 bases each). Trimming removed 1 base at V and 2 bases at J, with 10 bases between. Germline V gives CDR1 SGHNT, CDR2 YYREEE (reference sequence). The CDR3 totals 14 residues. CDR3 bases: TGTGCCAGCAGCTTGTACGGGACCACCTACGAGCAGTACTTC. Translating it yields CASSLYGTTYEQYF.